These 14 T cell receptor beta chains came from one sample sequenced in a study of blood T cell repertoires in COVID-19. Profiled with immunoSEQ multiplex PCR; TCRdb holds only in-frame clones, not every one. The sample carries about 220,000 clones, around 82% recorded once. Source material: peripheral blood. The receptors were sampled from a woman aged 70-85 years with acute or convalescent COVID-19.

The V gene is TRBV30, the J gene TRBJ2-3; TRBD2 matches at 10 bases. Trimming at V came to 2 bases and at J to 4 bases, leaving 9 bases not matched to a gene. The CDR3 consists of 16 residues. Germline values: CDR1 GTSNPN, CDR2 SVGIG (reference sequence). The CDR3 DNA sequence: TGTGCCTGGAGTCCCTCTAGCGGGGGTTATGCAGATACGCAGTATTTT. Amino acid sequence: CAWSPSSGGYADTQYF.

This clone was detected a few times. The rearrangement links TRBV30 to TRBJ1-4; maybe TRBD1 (6 bases). The CDR3 contains 15 residues. The V gene lost 3 bases and the J gene lost 7 bases, with 18 bases spanning the gap. CDR1 is GTSNPN and CDR2 is SVGIG in the germline V gene (reference sequence). The CDR3 region is CAWRGLGGLGEKLFF. The CDR3 DNA follows: TGTGCCTGGAGGGGCCTCGGGGGGCTGGGTGAAAAACTGTTTTTT.

The sample holds a few counts of this clone. This sequence joins TRBV19 and TRBJ2-3, with D maybe TRBD1 (6 bases). The germline CDR1 and CDR2 sequences are LNHDA and SQIVND (reference sequence). This CDR3 has 13 amino acids. The germline V and J ends were trimmed by 6 bases and 3 bases, with 10 bases remaining between them. The CDR3 coding sequence is TGTGCCAGTAGGCCCACAGGGACAGATACGCAGTATTTT. Amino acids: CASRPTGTDTQYF.

The sample holds a few counts of this clone. Other nucleotide sequences in the sample specify the same CDR3. J is TRBJ2-5 and V is TRBV18, with D possibly matching TRBD1 (5 bases). Between the trimmed V and J ends, which lost 3 bases and 4 bases, there was a span of 9 bases. Germline CDR1 KGHSH, CDR2 LQKENI. There are 13 residues in the CDR3. The CDR3 here is CASSPAGSETQYF. The CDR3 DNA reads as TGTGCCAGCTCACCGGCAGGGTCAGAGACCCAGTACTTC.

The rearrangement uses TRBV5-3 and TRBJ2-3, with 7 nucleotides matching TRBD2. TRBV5-3 is known as an ORF, though its function is uncertain. The CDR3 is made up of 14 amino acids. Trimming took 5 bases from V and 5 from J; bases not matched to a gene: 8. For the CDR3, the DNA is TGTGCCAGAAGTAGCCTAGCGGTCGGAGATACGCAGTATTTT. Protein: CARSSLAVGDTQYF.

The chain uses TRBV7-3 and TRBJ2-2; 7 positions agree with TRBD1. CDR3 length: 17 amino acids. Germline V gives CDR1 SGHTA, CDR2 FQGTGA. The V gene end was trimmed by 5 bases and the J gene end by 0 bases; junction bases not matched to a gene: 9. This CDR3 reads CASSLDPDRANTGELFF. In DNA form, the CDR3 reads TGTGCCAGCAGCCTAGATCCAGACAGGGCGAACACCGGGGAGCTGTTTTTT.

In its sample, this clone was seen once. CDR3 nucleotides: TGTGCCAGCAGCCGCGGGGGGGCGAACACCGGGGAGCTGTTTTTT. Amino acids: CASSRGGANTGELFF. This chain connects TRBV7-2 to TRBJ2-2; 9 nucleotides line up with TRBD2. Germline trimming cut 5 bases from V and 0 bases from J; bases unmatched to any gene: 1. CDR1 SGHTA and CDR2 FQGNSA come from the germline V gene. The CDR3 is made up of 15 amino acids.

The CDR3 sequence is CASSLELTAWYF. The CDR3 nucleotides are TGTGCCAGCAGCTTAGAGCTAACTGCGTGGTATTTT. The chain couples TRBV7-2 to TRBJ2-3, with D hard to call. CDR3 size: 12 residues. The V and J ends lost 1 base and 14 bases respectively, with 13 bases between them. Germline CDR1 is SGHTA and CDR2 is FQGNSA.

There are a few counts of this clone. CDR3 loop: CASSDTLRSTDTQYF. The CDR3 DNA is TGCGCCAGCAGTGATACCCTACGGAGCACAGATACGCAGTATTTT. This chain uses TRBV10-1 with TRBJ2-3; no definite D call. The germline V and J ends were trimmed by 3 bases and 0 bases, with 10 bases remaining between them. CDR3 length: 15 residues. Germline V lookup: CDR1 WNHNN, CDR2 SYGVQD (reference sequence).

The rearrangement links TRBV3-1 (or the pseudogene TRBV3-2) to TRBJ2-1, with 9 bases lining up with TRBD1. Trimming took 4 bases from V and 2 from J; bases not matched to a gene: 12. In germline, CDR1 is LGHDT, CDR2 YNNKEL (reference sequence). The CDR3 has 18 residues. The CDR3 region is CASSPSNQRDRAYNEQFF. The CDR3 region has the DNA TGTGCCAGCAGCCCCTCCAATCAACGGGACAGGGCCTACAATGAGCAGTTCTTC.

This chain connects TRBV4-3 to TRBJ1-1, with D tentatively TRBD1 (6 bases). V was clipped by 1 base and J by 6 bases, with 12 bases between them. CDR1 LGHNA and CDR2 YSLEER come from the germline V gene. The length of the CDR3 is 14 residues. The CDR3 nucleotides read TGCGCCAGCAGCCAAGGAACACAGGGCTCTGAAGCTTTCTTT. As protein: CASSQGTQGSEAFF.

The chain couples TRBV24-1 to TRBJ2-7, with 9 nucleotides matching TRBD1. The trim removed 0 bases at V and 4 bases at J, leaving 15 bases unmatched. The germline V gene encodes CDR1 KGHDR and CDR2 SFDVKD. CDR3 length: 19 residues. CDR3 sequence reads: CATSDLQIRGDRVKYEQYV. The CDR3 coding sequence is TGTGCCACCAGTGATTTGCAAATCAGAGGGGACAGGGTAAAATACGAGCAGTACGTC.

This chain links TRBV18 with TRBJ2-3; tentative D call: TRBD1 (6 bases). Germline V gives CDR1 KGHSH, CDR2 LQKENI. The CDR3 sequence is 13 residues long. V was cut by 5 bases and J by 2 bases, with 8 bases left in between. CDR3 loop: CASSGQNTDTQYF. CDR3 DNA: TGTGCCAGCTCAGGACAGAACACAGATACGCAGTATTTT. The whole variable domain, filled in from reference TRBV18 and TRBJ2-3, reads NAGVMQNPRHLVRRRGQEARLRCSPMKGHSHVYWYRQLPEEGLKFMVYLQKENIIDESGMPKERFSAEFPKEGPSILRIQQVVRGDSAAYFCASSGQNTDTQYFGPGTRLTVL.

J is TRBJ1-2 and V is TRBV6-5, with D unresolved. Trimming took 6 bases from V and 4 from J, leaving 9 bases between them. Germline V gene data show CDR1 as MNHEY and CDR2 as SVGAGI. The CDR3 is made up of 12 amino acids. The CDR3 is CASRESFYGYTF. In DNA, the CDR3 is TGTGCCAGCAGAGAGAGCTTCTATGGCTACACCTTC.